A selection of T cell receptor beta chains follows, all from one sample in a study of CD8 T cells in Susac syndrome. TCRdb itself ran the immunoSEQ multiplex PCR reads through MiXCR, one entry per CDR3 protein. The data show about 120,000 distinct CDR3 sequences, 94% seen once. Material: CD4+ T cells from PBMCs. These TCRs come from a human donor in good health. Both conserved end residues are part of each CDR3. The order of the fields is J gene, V gene, D gene, clone size, CDR3 protein, CDR3 DNA. D genes are given only for firm matches. The size field is filled for only some rows; it gives once, few, many or a size class.

J gene: TRBJ2-5
V gene: TRBV19
D gene: -
clone size: -
CDR3 protein: CASSGRAGTQYF
CDR3 DNA: TGTGCCAGTAGTGGCAGGGCCGGGACCCAGTACTTC

J gene: TRBJ2-2
V gene: TRBV5-6
D gene: -
clone size: once
CDR3 protein: CASSLEGGQTGELFF
CDR3 DNA: TGTGCCAGCAGCTTGGAGGGAGGACAAACCGGGGAGCTGTTTTTT

J gene: TRBJ1-1
V gene: TRBV6-6
D gene: -
clone size: -
CDR3 protein: CASSYSIRGGDTEAFF
CDR3 DNA: TGTGCCAGCAGTTACTCTATCAGGGGAGGGGACACTGAAGCTTTCTTT

J gene: TRBJ1-2
V gene: TRBV30
D gene: -
clone size: -
CDR3 protein: CAWSPGGDYGYTF
CDR3 DNA: TGTGCCTGGAGCCCCGGGGGGGACTATGGCTACACCTTC

J gene: TRBJ2-7
V gene: TRBV7-9
D gene: TRBD2
clone size: -
CDR3 protein: CASSFKASGIITYEQYF
CDR3 DNA: TGTGCCAGCAGCTTTAAGGCTAGCGGGATTATAACCTACGAGCAGTACTTC

J gene: TRBJ1-3
V gene: TRBV18
D gene: -
clone size: -
CDR3 protein: CASSPQSGNTIYF
CDR3 DNA: TGTGCCAGCTCACCTCAATCTGGAAACACCATATATTTT

J gene: TRBJ1-2
V gene: TRBV3-1
D gene: -
clone size: -
CDR3 protein: CASSPRRVQNGYTF
CDR3 DNA: TGTGCCAGCAGCCCCCGTAGGGTACAGAATGGCTACACCTTC

J gene: TRBJ1-2
V gene: TRBV2
D gene: TRBD1
clone size: -
CDR3 protein: CASSQQGEGYGYTF
CDR3 DNA: TGTGCCAGCAGTCAACAGGGGGAGGGCTATGGCTACACCTTC

J gene: TRBJ2-7
V gene: TRBV14
D gene: TRBD1
clone size: -
CDR3 protein: CASSRGQGVRYEQYF
CDR3 DNA: TGTGCCAGCAGCCGTGGACAGGGGGTAAGGTACGAGCAGTACTTC

J gene: TRBJ2-2
V gene: TRBV20-1
D gene: -
clone size: -
CDR3 protein: CSATGRKGELFF
CDR3 DNA: TGCAGTGCGACGGGCCGAAAAGGGGAGCTGTTTTTT

J gene: TRBJ2-7
V gene: TRBV3-1
D gene: -
clone size: -
CDR3 protein: CASSQNGLDPYEQYF
CDR3 DNA: TGTGCCAGCAGCCAAAATGGGCTGGACCCCTACGAGCAGTACTTC

J gene: TRBJ2-7
V gene: TRBV3-1
D gene: TRBD2
clone size: -
CDR3 protein: CASSPLPGTSGRNF
CDR3 DNA: TGTGCCAGCAGCCCTCTTCCCGGGACTAGCGGGAGAAACTTC

J gene: TRBJ1-5
V gene: TRBV6-5
D gene: TRBD1
clone size: once
CDR3 protein: CASSSTRTGGNQPQHF
CDR3 DNA: TGTGCCAGCAGTTCCACTCGAACAGGGGGCAATCAGCCCCAGCATTTT

J gene: TRBJ2-7
V gene: TRBV6-5
D gene: TRBD1
clone size: -
CDR3 protein: CASSYSTGGSYEQYF
CDR3 DNA: TGTGCCAGCAGTTACTCGACAGGGGGCTCCTACGAGCAGTACTTC

J gene: TRBJ1-2
V gene: TRBV20-1
D gene: TRBD1
clone size: -
CDR3 protein: CSARTGGRSGYTF
CDR3 DNA: TGCAGTGCTAGGACAGGGGGGCGGTCTGGCTACACCTTC

J gene: TRBJ2-3
V gene: TRBV18
D gene: -
clone size: -
CDR3 protein: CASSPPSVPTQYF
CDR3 DNA: TGTGCCAGCTCACCCCCGTCGGTCCCTACGCAGTATTTT

J gene: TRBJ2-1
V gene: TRBV4-3
D gene: -
clone size: -
CDR3 protein: CASSQDKSFEQFF
CDR3 DNA: TGCGCCAGCAGCCAAGATAAGAGTTTTGAGCAGTTCTTC

J gene: TRBJ1-6
V gene: TRBV30
D gene: -
clone size: -
CDR3 protein: CAWARREGANSPLHF
CDR3 DNA: TGTGCCTGGGCCCGACGGGAGGGCGCTAATTCACCCCTCCACTTT

J gene: TRBJ2-2
V gene: TRBV6-5
D gene: TRBD1
clone size: -
CDR3 protein: CASRLQGSSTGELFF
CDR3 DNA: TGTGCCAGCAGATTACAGGGGTCCAGCACCGGGGAGCTGTTTTTT

J gene: TRBJ1-5
V gene: TRBV6-8
D gene: -
clone size: once
CDR3 protein: CASSYCSNVGQPQHF
CDR3 DNA: TGTGCCAGCAGTTACTGCAGTAATGTTGGCCAGCCCCAGCATTTT

J gene: TRBJ2-3
V gene: TRBV19
D gene: -
clone size: -
CDR3 protein: CASRALGPDTQYF
CDR3 DNA: TGTGCCAGTAGGGCCCTCGGCCCAGATACGCAGTATTTT

J gene: TRBJ2-7
V gene: TRBV3-1
D gene: -
clone size: -
CDR3 protein: CASSQEADEQYF
CDR3 DNA: TGTGCCAGCAGCCAAGAGGCCGACGAGCAGTACTTC

J gene: TRBJ2-3
V gene: TRBV7-2
D gene: -
clone size: -
CDR3 protein: CASSLGEVDTQYF
CDR3 DNA: TGTGCCAGCAGCCTAGGGGAGGTGGATACGCAGTATTTT

J gene: TRBJ2-5
V gene: TRBV7-3
D gene: TRBD2
clone size: -
CDR3 protein: CASSLTSGVGETQYF
CDR3 DNA: TGTGCCAGCAGCTTGACTAGCGGGGTGGGAGAGACCCAGTACTTC

J gene: TRBJ2-3
V gene: TRBV27
D gene: -
clone size: -
CDR3 protein: CASIALFGSTDTQYF
CDR3 DNA: TGTGCCAGCATTGCGTTGTTTGGAAGCACAGATACGCAGTATTTT

J gene: TRBJ2-5
V gene: TRBV18
D gene: -
clone size: once
CDR3 protein: CASSSRTVQETQYF
CDR3 DNA: TGTGCCAGCTCATCCCGGACAGTGCAAGAGACCCAGTACTTC

J gene: TRBJ2-7
V gene: TRBV27
D gene: TRBD1
clone size: once
CDR3 protein: CASTRQGGDEQYF
CDR3 DNA: TGTGCCAGCACCCGACAGGGGGGGGACGAGCAGTACTTC

J gene: TRBJ1-5
V gene: TRBV27
D gene: TRBD1
clone size: -
CDR3 protein: CASSHFSGTGVNQPQHF
CDR3 DNA: TGTGCCAGCAGTCATTTTTCCGGGACAGGGGTTAATCAGCCCCAGCATTTT

J gene: TRBJ2-5
V gene: TRBV7-9
D gene: -
clone size: -
CDR3 protein: CASSAIGTATEETQYF
CDR3 DNA: TGTGCCAGCAGCGCTATCGGGACTGCAACCGAAGAGACCCAGTACTTC

J gene: TRBJ2-5
V gene: TRBV7-9
D gene: TRBD2
clone size: -
CDR3 protein: CASSLIAGAGETQYF
CDR3 DNA: TGTGCCAGCAGCTTGATAGCGGGGGCCGGGGAGACCCAGTACTTC

J gene: TRBJ2-2
V gene: TRBV6-6
D gene: -
clone size: -
CDR3 protein: CASRAGGTGELFF
CDR3 DNA: TGTGCCAGCCGGGCGGGCGGGACCGGGGAGCTGTTTTTT

J gene: TRBJ2-5
V gene: TRBV10-3
D gene: -
clone size: -
CDR3 protein: CAISESSRTVTQYF
CDR3 DNA: TGTGCCATCAGTGAGTCCAGTCGGACAGTCACCCAGTACTTC

J gene: TRBJ2-1
V gene: TRBV4-2
D gene: TRBD2
clone size: -
CDR3 protein: CASSQAGLAGGFGEQFF
CDR3 DNA: TGTGCCAGCAGCCAAGCCGGGCTAGCGGGAGGTTTCGGTGAGCAGTTCTTC

J gene: TRBJ2-5
V gene: TRBV21-1
D gene: -
clone size: once
CDR3 protein: CASSKAKRGQYF
CDR3 DNA: TGTGCCAGCAGCAAAGCGAAAAGGGGACAGTACTTC

J gene: TRBJ2-2
V gene: TRBV19
D gene: -
clone size: -
CDR3 protein: CASKQETNTGELFF
CDR3 DNA: TGTGCCAGCAAGCAGGAGACGAACACCGGGGAGCTGTTTTTT

J gene: TRBJ2-3
V gene: TRBV5-1
D gene: TRBD2
clone size: -
CDR3 protein: CASSLLALAGDRDTQYF
CDR3 DNA: TGCGCCAGCAGCTTGTTGGCACTAGCGGGAGATAGGGATACGCAGTATTTT

J gene: TRBJ2-6
V gene: TRBV5-1
D gene: -
clone size: -
CDR3 protein: CASSPNVPGANVLTF
CDR3 DNA: TGCGCCAGCAGCCCAAACGTCCCAGGGGCCAACGTCCTGACTTTC

J gene: TRBJ2-1
V gene: TRBV7-9
D gene: -
clone size: -
CDR3 protein: CASSFSQMYANEQFF
CDR3 DNA: TGTGCCAGCAGCTTCAGCCAGATGTATGCCAATGAGCAGTTCTTC

J gene: TRBJ2-3
V gene: TRBV9
D gene: -
clone size: -
CDR3 protein: CASSGRLLAQSTDTQYF
CDR3 DNA: TGTGCCAGCAGCGGTCGGCTTCTAGCCCAGAGCACAGATACGCAGTATTTT

J gene: TRBJ2-1
V gene: TRBV5-6
D gene: -
clone size: -
CDR3 protein: CASSLPDYLYNEQFF
CDR3 DNA: TGTGCCAGCAGCCTCCCGGACTATCTGTACAATGAGCAGTTCTTC

J gene: TRBJ1-5
V gene: TRBV30
D gene: -
clone size: -
CDR3 protein: CAWGPRGYSSNQPQHF
CDR3 DNA: TGTGCCTGGGGTCCCCGCGGGTACTCGAGCAATCAGCCCCAGCATTTT

J gene: TRBJ2-7
V gene: TRBV4-3
D gene: TRBD2
clone size: -
CDR3 protein: CASSQVSWGTSGSYEQYF
CDR3 DNA: TGCGCCAGCAGCCAAGTGTCTTGGGGGACTAGCGGGAGCTACGAGCAGTACTTC

J gene: TRBJ2-4
V gene: TRBV7-6
D gene: -
clone size: -
CDR3 protein: CASSPLELAKNIQYF
CDR3 DNA: TGTGCCAGCAGCCCTCTAGAGCTAGCCAAAAACATTCAGTACTTC

J gene: TRBJ1-2
V gene: TRBV25-1
D gene: -
clone size: -
CDR3 protein: CASSELSGEGYTF
CDR3 DNA: TGTGCCAGCAGTGAATTAAGTGGGGAAGGCTACACCTTC

J gene: TRBJ1-2
V gene: TRBV19
D gene: TRBD1
clone size: -
CDR3 protein: CASRVDRESYGYTF
CDR3 DNA: TGTGCCAGTAGAGTCGACAGGGAAAGCTATGGCTACACCTTC

J gene: TRBJ1-1
V gene: TRBV19
D gene: -
clone size: -
CDR3 protein: CASSVDMNTEAFF
CDR3 DNA: TGTGCCAGTAGTGTTGATATGAACACTGAAGCTTTCTTT

J gene: TRBJ2-5
V gene: TRBV6-5
D gene: TRBD2
clone size: -
CDR3 protein: CASSSYGALAGPRETQYF
CDR3 DNA: TGTGCCAGCAGTTCCTACGGTGCACTAGCGGGACCTAGAGAGACCCAGTACTTC

J gene: TRBJ1-2
V gene: TRBV29-1
D gene: -
clone size: once
CDR3 protein: CSVSGTTDYGYTF
CDR3 DNA: TGCAGCGTTTCCGGGACCACGGACTATGGCTACACCTTC